This record covers a single T cell receptor beta chain. The CDR3 runs 11 residues. Germline V lookup: CDR1 MNHEY, CDR2 SMNVEV (reference sequence). Original processing methods: Reference gene primer amplification in the assay estimated nucleated cell counts. Produced via immunoSEQ multiplex PCR; TCRdb's table is partial and in-frame only. V, J and clone size derive from that table, while D and trimming were established from the DNA sequence. This sample has roughly 340,000 clones, with about 90% found just once. This entry comes from a study of blood T cell repertoires in COVID-19. As for the study in general: Nucleic acid was either cDNA or gDNA, and it came from T cells, B-cell-depleted T cells, or PBMCs.

The V call is TRBV27, the J call TRBJ2-1, with TRBD2 matching over 7 bases. Material: peripheral blood. This TCR was recovered from a young woman who had recovered from COVID-19. CDR3 in DNA: TGTGCTTGCTGGGGGGGTAATGAGCAGTTCTTC. Translated, it gives CACWGGNEQFF.